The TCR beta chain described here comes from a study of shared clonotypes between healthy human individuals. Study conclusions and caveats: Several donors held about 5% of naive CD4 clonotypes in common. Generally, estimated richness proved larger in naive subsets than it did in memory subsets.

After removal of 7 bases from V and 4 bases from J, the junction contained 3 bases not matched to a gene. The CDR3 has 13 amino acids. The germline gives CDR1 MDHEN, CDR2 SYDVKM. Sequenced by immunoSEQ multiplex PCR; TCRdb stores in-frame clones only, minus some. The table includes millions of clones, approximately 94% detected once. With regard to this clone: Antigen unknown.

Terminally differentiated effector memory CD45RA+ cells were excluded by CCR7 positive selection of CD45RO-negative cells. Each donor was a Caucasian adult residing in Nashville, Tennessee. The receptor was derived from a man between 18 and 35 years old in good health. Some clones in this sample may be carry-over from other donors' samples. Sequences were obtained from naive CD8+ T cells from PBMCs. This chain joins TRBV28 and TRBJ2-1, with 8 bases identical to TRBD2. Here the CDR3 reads CASIREGYNEQFF. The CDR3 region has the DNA TGTGCCAGCATTCGGGAGGGGTACAATGAGCAGTTCTTC.